A single TCR beta chain is shown here with its context. Profiled with immunoSEQ multiplex PCR; TCRdb holds only in-frame clones, not every one. The repertoire includes 350,000 to 500,000 clones, 88% of them detected once, and 3.6% sits in the top ten. The treatment here: roughly 18 received Ad26.COV2.S at low or high dose, single or two shots; about 5 received placebo; per-sample allocation not given. Sample collection was performed on day 63 after the first vaccine or placebo injection. V was clipped by 3 bases and J by 0 bases, with 15 bases between them. CDR1 SGHAT and CDR2 FQNNGV come from the germline V gene. CDR3 length: 16 amino acids. The data stem from a study of Ad26.COV2.S vaccination and SARS-CoV-2 variants. About the study: Once, or twice with 56 days between doses, Ad26.COV2.S was given intramuscularly.

V gene TRBV11-2 combines with J gene TRBJ2-7; D is possibly TRBD1 or TRBD2 (5 bases each). This sequence was found in a person between 18 and 59 years old who received the Ad26.COV2.S COVID-19 vaccine or a placebo. The sample consisted of peripheral blood, taken in a trial of Ad26.COV2.S vaccine versus placebo. The CDR3: CASSLTRAGSSYEQYF. CDR3 DNA: TGTGCCAGCAGCTTGACCCGGGCAGGGAGCTCCTACGAGCAGTACTTC.